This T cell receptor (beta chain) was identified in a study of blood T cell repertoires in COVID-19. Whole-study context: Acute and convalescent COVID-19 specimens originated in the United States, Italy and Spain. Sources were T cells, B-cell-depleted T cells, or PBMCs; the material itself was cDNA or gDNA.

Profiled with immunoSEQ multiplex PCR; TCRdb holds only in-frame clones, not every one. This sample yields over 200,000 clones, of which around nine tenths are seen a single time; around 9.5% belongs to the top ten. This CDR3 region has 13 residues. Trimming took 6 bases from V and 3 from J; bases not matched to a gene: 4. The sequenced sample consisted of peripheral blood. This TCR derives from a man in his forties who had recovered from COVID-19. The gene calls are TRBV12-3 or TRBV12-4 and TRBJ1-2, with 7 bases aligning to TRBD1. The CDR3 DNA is TGTGCCAGCAGGGGACAGCACGACTATGGCTACACCTTC. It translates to CASRGQHDYGYTF.